These T cell receptor beta chains were read from a single sample in a study of blood T cell repertoires in COVID-19. Some clones are missing from TCRdb's copy, which holds only in-frame ones; the method was immunoSEQ multiplex PCR. The sample has 90,000 to 100,000 clones; approximately 86% are singletons. Sequencing input: peripheral blood. The receptor source for this set is a middle-aged man with acute or convalescent COVID-19. The CDR3 runs from the conserved cysteine through the conserved F or W. D genes are given only for firm matches. Only some rows state a clone size, as once, few, many or a class for expanded clones.

d_call	v_call	clone_size	j_call	cdr3_nt	cdr3_aa
-	TRBV7-2	-	TRBJ2-1	TGTGCCAGCAGCTTATCGGGCGGGATAATTATAAATGAGCAGTTCTTC	CASSLSGGIIINEQFF
-	TRBV27	-	TRBJ1-4	TGTGCCAGCAGTTTACAGGGCCCAATTGCAACTAATGAAAAACTGTTTTTT	CASSLQGPIATNEKLFF
-	TRBV19	-	TRBJ2-5	TGTGCCAGTAGTCGTCGACTAGGCGAGACCCAGTACTTC	CASSRRLGETQYF
-	TRBV13	-	TRBJ1-2	TGTGCCAGCAGCTTAAGAGGGATCTATGGCTACACCTTC	CASSLRGIYGYTF
-	TRBV6-5	-	TRBJ1-2	TGTGCCAGCAGTTACGAGGGACATAACTATGGCTACACCTTC	CASSYEGHNYGYTF
-	TRBV30	-	TRBJ1-6	TGTGCCTGGAGTGCACGGGACAAACTCTATAATTCACCCCTCCACTTT	CAWSARDKLYNSPLHF
-	TRBV21-1	-	TRBJ1-2	TGTGCCAGCAGCAAAGCGGCCGCGGGCCAGGGGCCACTCACCTTGCTCGGCTACACCTTC	CASSKAAAGQGPLTLLGYTF
TRBD2	TRBV5-6	-	TRBJ2-1	TGTGCCAGCAGCTTGGAGGCTAGCGGGAGCCATAATGAGCAGTTCTTC	CASSLEASGSHNEQFF
-	TRBV27	-	TRBJ1-1	TGTGCCAGCAGTTTATCCTACGGGTCTGAAGCTTTCTTT	CASSLSYGSEAFF
TRBD1	TRBV2	-	TRBJ1-1	TGTGCCAGCAGTTTAGAGGGACAGCTGAACACTGAAGCTTTCTTT	CASSLEGQLNTEAFF
TRBD2	TRBV6-5	-	TRBJ2-7	TGTGCCAGCAGTTACTCGCGGGAGTCATCCTACGAGCAGTACTTC	CASSYSRESSYEQYF
-	TRBV2	-	TRBJ1-5	TGTGCCAGCCGGCCCAGTCAGACATTTCGTAATCAGCCCCAGCATTTT	CASRPSQTFRNQPQHF
TRBD2	TRBV7-6	few	TRBJ2-7	TGTGCCAGCAGCGCGGAAGCGGGAATAGGGTACGAGCAGTACTTC	CASSAEAGIGYEQYF
-	TRBV6-6	few	TRBJ1-1	TGTGCCAGCAGCGAGGGTTCGGCGGGAGCTTTCTTT	CASSEGSAGAFF
TRBD2	TRBV5-1	-	TRBJ2-5	TGCGCCAGCAGCTTGGTGCGGGGGCTAGCGGGAGGGCAAGAGACCCAGTACTTC	CASSLVRGLAGGQETQYF
TRBD2	TRBV19	-	TRBJ2-5	TGTGCCAGTAGTTCTTGGGCGGGGGAGGTCGAGACCCAGTACTTC	CASSSWAGEVETQYF
TRBD2	TRBV13	-	TRBJ2-3	TGTGCCAGCAGCGGCAGTTTTTTCGGGAGGACAGATACGCAGTATTTT	CASSGSFFGRTDTQYF
-	TRBV9	-	TRBJ1-1	TGTGCCAGCAGCGTAGTGAGAACATCCGGGACTGAAGCTTTCTTT	CASSVVRTSGTEAFF
-	TRBV2	once	TRBJ1-4	TGTGCCAGCAGTGAAACGACAGTCGGTAATGAAAAACTGTTTTTT	CASSETTVGNEKLFF
TRBD2	TRBV18	-	TRBJ2-7	TGTGCCAGCTCACCACCCGGGAGGGCCGCCAACGAGCAGTACTTC	CASSPPGRAANEQYF
TRBD2	TRBV6-5	-	TRBJ2-7	TGTGCCAGCAGTGACTCACTAGCGGGAGCCTACGAGCAGTACTTC	CASSDSLAGAYEQYF
-	TRBV4-2	-	TRBJ1-2	TGTGCCAGCAGCCAAGATACAGGTTCCTATGGCTACACCTTC	CASSQDTGSYGYTF
-	TRBV11-2	-	TRBJ2-7	TGTGCCAGCAGCTTGGGGCCCTACTACGAGCAGTACTTC	CASSLGPYYEQYF
TRBD2	TRBV7-8	-	TRBJ2-7	TGTGCCAGCAGCCGGGGACTAGCGGGGACTTACGAGCAGTACTTC	CASSRGLAGTYEQYF
TRBD1	TRBV19	-	TRBJ1-5	TGTGCCAGTAGTCTGGGCAGGGGGCTAAATCAGCCCCAGCATTTT	CASSLGRGLNQPQHF
TRBD2	TRBV5-4	few	TRBJ2-2	TGTGCCAGCAGCTTGTCAATAGCGGGAGCTGCCGGGGAGCTGTTTTTT	CASSLSIAGAAGELFF
TRBD1	TRBV3-1/TRBV3-2	-	TRBJ1-4	TGTGCCAGCAGCCATACAGACAGGGGGCGGGAAAAACTGTTTTTT	CASSHTDRGREKLFF
TRBD1	TRBV18	-	TRBJ1-4	TGTGCCAGCTCACCAGGGACAGTGAATGAAAAACTGTTTTTT	CASSPGTVNEKLFF
-	TRBV2	-	TRBJ2-1	TGTGCCAGCAGCAGTCCTAGCAAAGGGAACAATGAGCAGTTCTTC	CASSSPSKGNNEQFF
TRBD1	TRBV5-1	-	TRBJ1-4	TGCGCCAGCAGCGCAGGACAGGGGGCTTATGAAAAACTGTTTTTT	CASSAGQGAYEKLFF
-	TRBV5-1	-	TRBJ2-2	TGCGCCAGCAGCTTGGGACGGCGGAGCGAGTTAAACACCGGGGAGCTGTTTTTT	CASSLGRRSELNTGELFF
-	TRBV11-2	-	TRBJ2-3	TGTGCCAGTCGCAAAAGCGCAGATACGCAGTATTTT	CASRKSADTQYF
-	TRBV29-1	-	TRBJ2-4	TGCAGCGTTGAGGGCGGGATAGCCAAAAACATTCAGTACTTC	CSVEGGIAKNIQYF
TRBD1	TRBV14	few	TRBJ1-3	TGTGCCAGCAGCCCGGGACAGGGGGCTGGAAACACCATATATTTT	CASSPGQGAGNTIYF
TRBD1	TRBV5-1	-	TRBJ2-5	TGCGCCAGCAGCCGGAAGACAGGGGGGGAGAAAGAGACCCAGTACTTC	CASSRKTGGEKETQYF
-	TRBV6-5	-	TRBJ1-2	TGTGCCAGCAGAAAGACAGAAAACTATGGCTACACCTTC	CASRKTENYGYTF
TRBD2	TRBV7-9	-	TRBJ2-5	TGTGCCAGCAGCTCCAGCGGGGCCTTCCAAGAGACCCAGTACTTC	CASSSSGAFQETQYF
TRBD1	TRBV30	-	TRBJ2-3	TGTGCCTGGAGCGGACAGGGGGATAGCACAGATACGCAGTATTTT	CAWSGQGDSTDTQYF
-	TRBV5-1	-	TRBJ1-4	TGCGCCAGCAGCTTGGCCGGCGGGAATCCTAATGAAAAACTGTTTTTT	CASSLAGGNPNEKLFF